These 25 T cell receptor beta chains originate from one sample sequenced in a study of human T cells and chemical hapten exposure. TCRdb reanalysed the RACE reads using MiXCR and keeps one entry per CDR3 protein. Among roughly 100,000 distinct CDR3 sequences listed, around 9% were seen once. Described time point: healthy volunteer bleed at 2 weeks. The authors extracted total RNA from unfractionated whole blood. Sequencing was carried out using whole blood. Source of these receptors: a female donor in good health. Some clones in this sample may be carry-over from other donors' samples.

The chain has TRBV7-6 and TRBJ2-7; 8 bases fit TRBD1. The CDR3 length is 14 residues. Germline CDR1 is SGHVS and CDR2 is FNYEAQ. V trimming: 5 bases; J trimming: 3 bases; junction bases outside the gene matches: 6. The chain's CDR3 is CASSLDRGDYEQYF. CDR3 in DNA: TGTGCCAGCAGCCTTGACAGGGGAGACTACGAGCAGTACTTC.

This clonotype was seen only a few times. The genes are TRBV28 and TRBJ1-4; D not resolved. Trimming stripped 3 bases from V and 0 bases from J, with 11 bases between. Germline CDR1 reads MDHEN; CDR2 reads SYDVKM. The CDR3 totals 16 residues. The CDR3 region is CASSFWSGATNEKLFF. CDR3 DNA: TGTGCCAGCAGTTTTTGGTCAGGTGCAACTAATGAAAAACTGTTTTTT. Combining the CDR3 with reference TRBV28 and TRBJ1-4 gives the whole variable domain DVKVTQSSRYLVKRTGEKVFLECVQDMDHENMFWYRQDPGLGLRLIYFSYDVKMKEKGDIPEGYSVSREKKERFSLILESASTNQTSMYLCASSFWSGATNEKLFFGSGTQLSVL.

This clonotype was recorded at least ten times. The genes are TRBV7-9 and TRBJ2-7; 7 positions agree with TRBD2. Per the germline V gene, CDR1 is SEHNR and CDR2 is FQNEAQ (reference sequence). V was clipped by 2 bases and J by 5 bases; unmatched bases: 3. This CDR3 spans 13 amino acids. The CDR3 is CASSLFAGDEQYF. CDR3 sequence (DNA): TGTGCCAGCAGCTTATTTGCGGGAGACGAGCAGTACTTC. The entire variable domain, with the rest obtained from reference TRBV7-9 and TRBJ2-7, is as follows: DTGVSQNPRHKITKRGQNVTFRCDPISEHNRLYWYRQTLGQGPEFLTYFQNEAQLEKSRLLSDRFSAERPKGSFSTLEIQRTEQGDSAMYLCASSLFAGDEQYFGPGTRLTVT.

This clonotype was seen only a few times. The rearrangement links TRBV25-1 to TRBJ1-6; the match to TRBD1 covers 7 bases. The germline V gene encodes CDR1 MGHDK and CDR2 SYGVNS. V trimming: 0 bases; J trimming: 9 bases; junction bases outside the gene matches: 5. CDR3 length: 15 residues. This CDR3 is CASSEYSDRASPLHF. For the CDR3, the DNA is TGTGCCAGCAGTGAATATTCAGACAGGGCTTCACCCCTCCACTTT.

The chain couples TRBV12-5 to TRBJ2-2; D perhaps matches TRBD1 (5 bases). Germline lookup yields CDR1 LGHNT and CDR2 FRNRAP. Trimming left V 3 bases short and J 2 bases short, with 10 bases between. This CDR3 is built from 15 residues. CDR3 amino acids: CASGFLQGNTGELFF. The CDR3 DNA is TGTGCTAGTGGTTTCCTTCAGGGAAACACCGGGGAGCTGTTTTTT. The complete variable domain, with remaining parts taken from reference TRBV12-5 and TRBJ2-2, reads DARVTQTPRHKVTEMGQEVTMRCQPILGHNTVFWYRQTMMQGLELLAYFRNRAPLDDSGMPKDRFSAEMPDATLATLKIQPSEPRDSAVYFCASGFLQGNTGELFFGEGSRLTVL.

This clonotype was seen only a few times. This chain joins TRBV5-1 and TRBJ2-7, with 14 nucleotides matching TRBD2. There are 16 residues in the CDR3. With V trimmed by 3 bases and J by 4 bases, 6 bases remained unmatched. Germline V gene data show CDR1 as SGHRS and CDR2 as YFSETQ. The CDR3 protein is CASSSAGLAGVYEQYF. For the CDR3, the DNA is TGCGCCAGCAGCTCGGCGGGACTAGCGGGAGTTTACGAGCAGTACTTC.

This clonotype appeared many times. For the CDR3, the DNA is TGCGCCAGCAGCCAACCCACCCTAGGGGGCAAATCCTACGAGCAGTACTTC. It is translated as CASSQPTLGGKSYEQYF. The chain couples TRBV4-1 to TRBJ2-7; 7 bases align to TRBD1. V gave up 2 bases and J gave up 1 base; unmatched junction bases: 11. The CDR3 sequence is 17 residues long. In germline, CDR1 is MGHRA, CDR2 YSYEKL.

This clonotype was detected many times. The gene calls are TRBV2 and TRBJ2-3; D is possibly TRBD2 (5 bases). The V gene lost 2 bases and the J gene lost 3 bases, with 9 bases spanning the gap. The germline V gene has CDR1 SNHLY and CDR2 FYNNEI. This CDR3 comprises 14 residues. The DNA of the CDR3 is TGTGCCAGCAGTGAACTAGGAGGTACAGATACGCAGTATTTT. Amino acids: CASSELGGTDTQYF. Based on the CDR3 plus reference TRBV2 and TRBJ2-3, the full variable domain is EPEVTQTPSHQVTQMGQEVILRCVPISNHLYFYWYRQILGQKVEFLVSFYNNEISEKSEIFDDQFSVERPDGSNFTLKIRSTKLEDSAMYFCASSELGGTDTQYFGPGTRLTVL.

This clonotype was counted a few times. The chain carries TRBV7-9 and TRBJ2-3; D is uncertain. The V gene's germline CDR1 is SEHNR and CDR2 FQNEAQ (reference sequence). V dropped 5 bases and J dropped 0 bases, with 6 bases sitting between them. The CDR3 runs to 13 residues. The CDR3 sequence: CASSADSTDTQYF. For the CDR3, the DNA is TGTGCCAGCAGCGCCGATAGCACAGATACGCAGTATTTT.

This chain joins TRBV12-5 and TRBJ2-1; 8 bases line up with TRBD2. V trimming: 0 bases; J trimming: 7 bases; junction bases outside the gene matches: 8. Germline lookup yields CDR1 LGHNT and CDR2 FRNRAP. The CDR3 is 16 amino acids. CDR3 DNA sequence: TGTGCTAGTGGTTTGGTAGTCAGCGGGAGAGGGAATGAGCAGTTCTTC. Translation gives CASGLVVSGRGNEQFF.

This clonotype was recorded at least ten times. The rearrangement joins TRBV7-8 to TRBJ1-3; the D is unclear. This CDR3 spans 15 amino acids. The germline CDR1 and CDR2 sequences are SGHVS and FQNEAQ. V was clipped by 0 bases and J by 1 base, with 7 bases between them. The DNA of the CDR3 is TGTGCCAGCAGCTTAGCGGAAGGTTCTGGAAACACCATATATTTT. It encodes CASSLAEGSGNTIYF.

V and J are TRBV4-1 and TRBJ2-4; D is possibly TRBD2 (6 bases). The CDR3 contains 13 residues. Per the germline V gene, CDR1 is MGHRA and CDR2 is YSYEKL. The V and J ends lost 6 bases and 0 bases respectively, with 6 bases between them. DNA for the CDR3: TGCGCCAGCAGGGGACTAGCCAAAAACATTCAGTACTTC. Amino acids: CASRGLAKNIQYF.

J is TRBJ2-3 and V is TRBV7-2; D is perhaps TRBD2 (5 bases). V was shortened by 1 base and J by 2 bases, with 7 bases between the two germline ends. This CDR3 is built from 14 residues. In germline, CDR1 is SGHTA, CDR2 FQGNSA. In nucleotides, the CDR3 is TGTGCCAGCAGCTTAGGAGGGTTCACAGATACGCAGTATTTT. Its protein is CASSLGGFTDTQYF.

This clonotype was found many times. The rearrangement links TRBV28 to TRBJ2-7; D is possibly TRBD1 (6 bases). Trimming took 1 base from V and 0 from J, leaving 10 bases between them. This CDR3 contains 15 residues. Germline CDR1 is MDHEN and CDR2 is SYDVKM. This chain's CDR3 is CASSLLDSNSYEQYF. DNA of the CDR3: TGTGCCAGCAGTTTATTGGACAGCAACTCCTACGAGCAGTACTTC.

This clonotype was observed a handful of times. The DNA for the CDR3 is TGCAGTGCTAGTCGGACAGGGAGACTTGGCTACACCTTC. Translated: CSASRTGRLGYTF. This rearrangement joins TRBV20-1 to TRBJ1-2; 8 bases line up with TRBD1. The CDR3 has 13 amino acids. Per germline, CDR1 DFQATT and CDR2 SNEGSKA (reference sequence). Trimming took 3 bases from V and 7 from J; bases not matched to a gene: 7.

There are many counts of this clonotype. The chain carries TRBV11-2 and TRBJ2-3; possibly TRBD2 for D (6 bases). V shed 4 bases and J shed 1 base, with 15 bases lying between them. Germline CDR1 SGHAT, CDR2 FQNNGV. CDR3 length equals 16 residues. The CDR3 nucleotides read TGTGCCAGCAGCTCCACGGACTATTCTGGCACAGATACGCAGTATTTT. It translates to CASSSTDYSGTDTQYF.

This sequence joins TRBV7-8 and TRBJ1-1; the D gene is possibly TRBD1 (6 bases). CDR1 and CDR2 from the germline V gene are SGHVS and FQNEAQ. V was pared by 4 bases and J by 2 bases, with 17 bases between. This CDR3 has 16 residues. DNA for the CDR3: TGTGCCAGCAGCTCTCAGGGGCGGATCGGAAACACTGAAGCTTTCTTT. This translates into CASSSQGRIGNTEAFF.

The rearrangement links TRBV7-9 to TRBJ2-3, with D possibly called TRBD1 or TRBD2 (5 bases each). This CDR3 is 13 amino acids long. Germline CDR1 and CDR2: SEHNR and FQNEAQ (reference sequence). The germline V and J ends were trimmed by 5 bases and 6 bases, with 12 bases remaining between them. CDR3 DNA: TGTGCCAGCAGCCAGAGATGGGGGGATACGCAGTATTTT. Protein: CASSQRWGDTQYF.

This clonotype was counted between two and nine times. The chain employs TRBV13 and TRBJ2-2; 11 bases line up with TRBD2. Trimming took 5 bases from V and 8 from J; bases not matched to a gene: 7. Per germline, CDR1 PRHDT and CDR2 FYEKMQ (reference sequence). This CDR3 is 15 amino acids long. In DNA form, the CDR3 reads TGTGCCAGCAGCCCCGGGACTAGCGGTAGTGGGGAGCTGTTTTTT. It yields the protein CASSPGTSGSGELFF. The full variable domain, rest sourced from reference TRBV13 and TRBJ2-2, is AAGVIQSPRHLIKEKRETATLKCYPIPRHDTVYWYQQGPGQDPQFLISFYEKMQSDKGSIPDRFSAQQFSDYHSELNMSSLELGDSALYFCASSPGTSGSGELFFGEGSRLTVL.

The chain joins TRBV28 to TRBJ2-3, with unresolved D. Germline V gene lookup returns CDR1 MDHEN and CDR2 SYDVKM. The ends were cut back, 3 bases at V and 2 bases at J, with 12 bases in the middle. This CDR3 is 15 amino acids long. CDR3 sequence: CASSFGRVITDTQYF. The CDR3 region has the DNA TGTGCCAGCAGTTTCGGCAGAGTGATCACAGATACGCAGTATTTT.

This clonotype was detected a few times. The CDR3 DNA reads TGTGCCTGGAGTGTAGGGGAAGGAAGTGGCTACACCTTC. It is translated as CAWSVGEGSGYTF. The V call is TRBV30, the J call TRBJ1-2, with D perhaps TRBD1 (5 bases). There are 13 residues in the CDR3. The V and J ends lost 0 bases and 7 bases respectively, with 12 bases between them. Germline lookup yields CDR1 GTSNPN and CDR2 SVGIG (reference sequence).

The rearrangement links TRBV27 to TRBJ1-4; D remains ambiguous. V was shortened by 0 bases and J by 7 bases, with 12 bases between the two germline ends. CDR3 size: 15 residues. Germline lookup yields CDR1 MNHEY and CDR2 SMNVEV (reference sequence). CDR3 amino acids: CASSLSWPVSEKLFF. CDR3 DNA sequence: TGTGCCAGCAGTTTATCGTGGCCGGTTAGTGAAAAACTGTTTTTT.

This clonotype came up a few times. The chain is built from TRBV9 and TRBJ2-1, with 8 bases matching TRBD2. Germline values: CDR1 SGDLS, CDR2 YYNGEE. CDR3 length: 15 amino acids. V shed 0 bases and J 7 bases; nucleotides not matched to a gene: 6. Written as DNA, the CDR3 is TGTGCCAGCAGCGTAGAGGCTAGCGGGCTTAATGAGCAGTTCTTC. Its translation is CASSVEASGLNEQFF.

This clonotype was seen a handful of times. J is TRBJ2-2 and V is TRBV3-1; D might be TRBD2 (5 bases). The V gene lost 4 bases and the J gene lost 7 bases, with 19 bases spanning the gap. Germline values: CDR1 LGHDT, CDR2 YNNKEL (reference sequence). The CDR3 is made up of 16 amino acids. The CDR3 DNA follows: TGTGCCAGCAGCCCTAAGCTCCGGGGAAATCACGGGGAGCTGTTTTTT. This sequence encodes CASSPKLRGNHGELFF.

This clonotype occurred a few times. The chain couples TRBV6-5 to TRBJ2-1; D unclear. This CDR3 comprises 15 residues. The germline V and J ends were trimmed by 5 bases and 0 bases, with 11 bases remaining between them. Germline CDR1 is MNHEY and CDR2 is SVGAGI. CDR3 loop: CASSPSDPSYNEQFF. The CDR3 DNA reads TGTGCCAGCAGTCCCAGCGACCCCTCCTACAATGAGCAGTTCTTC.